This T cell receptor beta chain was sequenced during a study of T cell repertoires in cytomegalovirus infection. Study information: An indication of both CMV infection and matching HLA type came from public TCR beta signatures.

With regard to this clonotype: As yet, its antigen is unknown.

Germline values: CDR1 SGHNT, CDR2 YYREEE (reference sequence). V lost 0 bases, J lost 0 bases, and 9 bases lay in between. This CDR3 has 15 amino acids. MiXCR, run by TCRdb on the reads, gives a single entry per CDR3 protein. The table has around 290,000 distinct CDR3 sequences, over 20% seen once. Whole-study results and caveats: What dominated the ex vivo response were HLA-C-restricted CMV-specific TCR beta clonotypes.

Material for sequencing was PBMCs. The receptor's source is a human donor in good health (CMV status not recorded). Some clones in this sample may be carry-over from other donors' samples. The chain joins TRBV5-4 to TRBJ1-1; D is unresolved. Here the CDR3 DNA reads TGTGCCAGCAGCTTGGCGGCCAGGATGAACACTGAAGCTTTCTTT. This sequence encodes CASSLAARMNTEAFF. Full variable domain (missing parts from reference TRBV5-4 and TRBJ1-1): ETGVTQSPTHLIKTRGQQVTLRCSSQSGHNTVSWYQQALGQGPQFIFQYYREEENGRGNFPPRFSGLQFPNYSSELNVNALELDDSALYLCASSLAARMNTEAFFGQGTRLTVV.